One and the same sample provided the 24 T cell receptor beta chains below, sequenced in a study of OX40 agonist ivuxolimab in advanced cancers. Using immunoSEQ multiplex PCR, the repertoire was profiled, and TCRdb retains in-frame clones only, with some absent. The table lists fewer than 90,000 clones, roughly 87% of them singletons. Sequenced here: CD4+ or CD8+ T cells sorted from blood, sampled in a trial of the OX40 agonist ivuxolimab. The receptors stem from an adult with an advanced solid tumor such as melanoma, head and neck, liver or kidney cancer.

The chain carries TRBV7-3 and TRBJ2-5; no firm D call. Germline V CDR1 and CDR2: SGHTA, FQGTGA. V lost 2 bases and J 0 bases, leaving 10 bases between the germline ends. This CDR3 is 15 amino acids long. The DNA of the CDR3 is TGTGCCAGCAGCTTATCGGCCGGATACCAAGAGACCCAGTACTTC. This encodes CASSLSAGYQETQYF. Combining the CDR3 with reference TRBV7-3 and TRBJ2-5 gives the whole variable domain GAGVSQTPSNKVTEKGKYVELRCDPISGHTALYWYRQSLGQGPEFLIYFQGTGAADDSGLPNDRFFAVRPEGSVSTLKIQRTERGDSAVYLCASSLSAGYQETQYFGPGTRLLVL.

V usage is TRBV10-2 and J usage is TRBJ1-1; D call uncertain. Trimming cost V 0 bases and J 0 bases, with 14 bases left between them. Germline CDR1 is WSHSY and CDR2 is SAAADI. CDR3 length: 17 residues. The CDR3 DNA sequence: TGCGCCAGCAGTGAGTCGAGGCTCTTAGTTGTGAACACTGAAGCTTTCTTT. It specifies CASSESRLLVVNTEAFF.

The chain carries TRBV18 and TRBJ2-1; either TRBD1 or TRBD2 may fit D (5 bases each). The CDR3 has 11 amino acids. V was shortened by 6 bases and J by 8 bases, with 8 bases between the two germline ends. CDR1 and CDR2 from the germline V gene are KGHSH and LQKENI. This CDR3 reads CASSLGDEQFF. In DNA form, the CDR3 reads TGTGCCAGCTCCCTGGGGGATGAGCAGTTCTTC.

The rearrangement uses TRBV15 and TRBJ1-2; TRBD1 matches at 9 bases. The V gene's germline CDR1 is LNHNV and CDR2 YYDKDF (reference sequence). CDR3 length: 17 amino acids. The V and J ends lost 0 bases and 4 bases, in that order; junction bases with no gene match: 9. This CDR3 reads CATSRDDRGIVIYGYTF. The CDR3 DNA reads as TGTGCCACCAGCAGAGATGACAGGGGGATCGTAATCTATGGCTACACCTTC.

This chain's CDR3 is CASSFQGSLKAFF. The DNA for the CDR3 is TGTGCCAGCAGCTTTCAGGGCTCCCTGAAAGCTTTCTTT. The rearrangement uses TRBV7-2 and TRBJ1-1, with D perhaps TRBD1 (5 bases). The germline CDR1 and CDR2 sequences are SGHTA and FQGNSA. Trimming removed 3 bases from V and 9 bases from J, with 14 bases in between. CDR3 length: 13 residues.

The chain couples TRBV6-4 to TRBJ2-7; a possible D gene is TRBD2 (5 bases). Germline loops: CDR1 MRHNA, CDR2 SNTAGT. The CDR3 sequence is 15 residues long. With 5 bases removed from V and 1 base from J, the gap between germline ends came to 15 bases. The CDR3 here is CASSPLGRTSYEQYF. Here the CDR3 DNA reads TGTGCCAGCAGTCCCCTGGGCAGGACTTCCTACGAGCAGTACTTC.

The rearrangement joins TRBV14 to TRBJ2-7; TRBD2 might be the D (6 bases). The V gene's germline CDR1 is SGHDN and CDR2 FVKESK. The CDR3 runs to 16 residues. Trimming took 5 bases from V and 2 from J, leaving 19 bases between them. CDR3 loop: CASSFRPGLKTYEQYF. CDR3 DNA sequence: TGTGCCAGCAGCTTTAGGCCGGGACTCAAAACCTACGAGCAGTACTTC.

The chain couples TRBV5-1 to TRBJ1-1; 8 nucleotides align to TRBD1. V lost 8 bases to trimming and J lost 11 bases; unmatched junction nucleotides: 14. Germline V lookup: CDR1 SGHRS, CDR2 YFSETQ. The CDR3 loop spans 13 amino acids. In DNA form, the CDR3 reads TGCGCCAGTTACGAAGGTCGGACAGGGTTTGCTTTCTTT. Its translation is CASYEGRTGFAFF.

Notes on this clone: Other nucleotide sequences from this sample produce the same CDR3. The CDR3 spells CASSQTGGDSPLHF. DNA of the CDR3: TGTGCCAGCAGCCAGACAGGGGGCGATTCACCCCTCCACTTT. V and J are TRBV25-1 and TRBJ1-6, with 10 bases lining up with TRBD1. The CDR3 has 14 residues. V shed 6 bases, J shed 8 bases, and the junction held 4 bases outside the gene matches. Looked up from germline, CDR1 is MGHDK and CDR2 is SYGVNS.

Only one count was recorded for this clone. The chain joins TRBV10-3 to TRBJ1-2, with 7 bases lining up with TRBD1. This CDR3 contains 12 residues. The J segment lost 12 bases and the V segment lost 6 bases, leaving 10 bases of the junction unmatched. Germline V gives CDR1 ENHRY, CDR2 SYGVKD. CDR3 region: CAIRSDRDGDTF. The CDR3 coding sequence is TGTGCCATCAGGTCCGACAGGGATGGAGACACCTTC.

The chain joins TRBV6-5 to TRBJ1-1; 7 nucleotides match TRBD1. The J segment lost 4 bases and the V segment lost 2 bases, leaving 4 bases of the junction unmatched. The CDR3 is 14 residues long. The V gene's germline CDR1 is MNHEY and CDR2 SVGAGI. The CDR3 nucleotides read TGTGCCAGCAGTTACCTCAGGGGGACCACTGAAGCTTTCTTT. This gives the protein CASSYLRGTTEAFF.

The V gene is TRBV18, the J gene TRBJ2-1, with 12 positions matching TRBD2. Germline-derived CDR1 and CDR2 are KGHSH and LQKENI. The trim removed 0 bases at V and 5 bases at J, leaving 5 bases unmatched. The CDR3 loop spans 17 amino acids. This CDR3 reads CASSPPGLAGRNNEQFF. For the CDR3, the DNA is TGTGCCAGCTCACCACCTGGACTAGCGGGGAGGAACAATGAGCAGTTCTTC.

This clone was picked up one time. V gene TRBV27 combines with J gene TRBJ1-2; TRBD1 matches 8 bases. This CDR3 region has 15 residues. Germline CDR1 MNHEY, CDR2 SMNVEV (reference sequence). With 5 bases clipped from V and 5 bases from J, the junction kept 10 bases outside the gene matches. This CDR3 is CASSPRPTGVYGYTF. As DNA, the CDR3 is TGTGCCAGCAGTCCCAGGCCGACAGGGGTTTATGGCTACACCTTC.

The V gene is TRBV29-1, the J gene TRBJ1-4; TRBD1 might be the D (6 bases). The CDR3 length is 14 residues. Trimming left V 6 bases short and J 5 bases short, with 16 bases between. Germline CDR1 and CDR2: SQVTM and ANQGSEA. CDR3 residues: CSVGGGQSNEKLFF. The DNA for the CDR3 is TGCAGCGTCGGCGGGGGGCAGTCAAATGAAAAACTGTTTTTT. Drawing the rest from reference TRBV29-1 and TRBJ1-4, the complete variable domain is SAVISQKPSRDICQRGTSLTIQCQVDSQVTMMFWYRQQPGQSLTLIATANQGSEATYESGFVIDKFPISRPNLTFSTLTVSNMSPEDSSIYLCSVGGGQSNEKLFFGSGTQLSVL.

The J gene is TRBJ2-5, the V gene TRBV6-5; a possible D gene is TRBD2 (5 bases). Deletions cut 7 bases from V and 5 bases from J, with 8 bases between. There are 11 residues in the CDR3. Germline V gene data show CDR1 as MNHEY and CDR2 as SVGAGI. CDR3 DNA: TGTGCCAGCACCTCGGGGGAGACCCAGTACTTC. Protein product: CASTSGETQYF.

This clone has more than one count but fewer than ten. This chain uses TRBV19 with TRBJ1-1, with D unclear. Germline-derived CDR1 and CDR2 are LNHDA and SQIVND (reference sequence). The CDR3 is 13 amino acids. Trimming stripped 6 bases from V and 0 bases from J, with 8 bases between. CDR3 nucleotide sequence: TGTGCCAGTAGCGAACGGATGAACACTGAAGCTTTCTTT. Protein: CASSERMNTEAFF.

The chain is built from TRBV9 and TRBJ1-3; maybe TRBD1 (6 bases). The V gene's germline CDR1 is SGDLS and CDR2 YYNGEE. The CDR3 length is 15 residues. V lost 0 bases, J lost 2 bases, and 9 bases lay in between. Here the CDR3 DNA reads TGTGCCAGCAGCGTAGGTGGGACACCTGGAAACACCATATATTTT. This encodes CASSVGGTPGNTIYF.

Here the CDR3 reads CASRPEGGYGYTF. Here the CDR3 DNA reads TGTGCCAGCAGGCCCGAAGGGGGCTATGGCTACACCTTC. The chain is built from TRBV6-1 and TRBJ1-2; tentatively, D is TRBD1 (6 bases). From germline, CDR1 is MNHNS and CDR2 SASEGT. The CDR3 loop spans 13 amino acids. Trimming removed 6 bases from V and 4 bases from J, with 12 bases in between.

V is TRBV28 and J is TRBJ1-4, with a weak D call TRBD1 (6 bases). Trimming shortened V by 3 bases and J by 4 bases, and 12 bases separated the two germline ends. This CDR3 region has 15 residues. Looked up from germline, CDR1 is MDHEN and CDR2 is SYDVKM. The CDR3 nucleotides read TGTGCCAGCAGTTTGGGGGGGGCGGGTAATGAAAAACTGTTTTTT. Its protein product is CASSLGGAGNEKLFF. The variable domain in full, completed from reference TRBV28 and TRBJ1-4, reads DVKVTQSSRYLVKRTGEKVFLECVQDMDHENMFWYRQDPGLGLRLIYFSYDVKMKEKGDIPEGYSVSREKKERFSLILESASTNQTSMYLCASSLGGAGNEKLFFGSGTQLSVL.

The chain uses TRBV23-1 and TRBJ2-2; a possible D gene is TRBD1 (5 bases). TRBV23-1 is an ORF, with its function uncertain. V lost 0 bases and J lost 4, with 18 bases in between. This CDR3 has 18 amino acids. CDR3 nucleotides: TGCGCCAGCAGTCAATCGGGGCCTTGCCCAGATCTCACCGGGGAGCTGTTTTTT. Translation gives CASSQSGPCPDLTGELFF.

The genes are TRBV7-3 and TRBJ2-1, with 8 bases that match TRBD1. Germline assignment: CDR1 SGHTA and CDR2 FQGTGA. The length of the CDR3 is 15 residues. The trim removed 1 base at V and 1 base at J, leaving 0 bases unmatched. In nucleotides, the CDR3 is TGTGCCAGCAGCTTAAGACAGGGGTCCTACAATGAGCAGTTCTTC. Translated: CASSLRQGSYNEQFF.

V is TRBV19 and J is TRBJ2-4; 7 bases fit TRBD1. Germline V gives CDR1 LNHDA, CDR2 SQIVND (reference sequence). The J segment lost 1 base and the V segment lost 7 bases, leaving 4 bases of the junction unmatched. The CDR3 runs 14 residues. The CDR3: CASTVQGAKNIQYF. CDR3 coding DNA: TGTGCCAGTACTGTACAGGGGGCCAAAAACATTCAGTACTTC.

The rearrangement uses TRBV28 and TRBJ1-5; unclear D gene. The ends were cut back, 6 bases at V and 2 bases at J, with 11 bases in the middle. CDR1 is MDHEN and CDR2 is SYDVKM in the germline V gene. The CDR3 has 14 residues. The CDR3 is CASSSPQRNQPQHF. CDR3 DNA: TGTGCCAGCAGCTCCCCCCAGCGCAATCAGCCCCAGCATTTT. Drawing the rest from reference TRBV28 and TRBJ1-5, the complete variable domain is DVKVTQSSRYLVKRTGEKVFLECVQDMDHENMFWYRQDPGLGLRLIYFSYDVKMKEKGDIPEGYSVSREKKERFSLILESASTNQTSMYLCASSSPQRNQPQHFGDGTRLSIL.

Details on this clone: The junction differs from germline at one of its ends, possibly a read error. The CDR3, as DNA: TGTGCCAGCAGCCTAGCGGGAGTACTGAACACCGGGGAGCTGTTTTTT. Amino acid sequence: CASSLAGVLNTGELFF. This chain uses TRBV7-9 with TRBJ2-2; the match to TRBD2 covers 10 bases. The CDR3 contains 16 residues. Germline CDR1 is SEHNR and CDR2 is FQNEAQ (reference sequence).